This T cell receptor (beta chain) was sequenced for a study of cytomegalovirus exposure and HLA in healthy donors. TCRdb keeps only in-frame clones here, not all; method: immunoSEQ multiplex PCR. The sample lists approximately 300,000 clones, 86% occurring once. Of note for this clone: Its target is unknown.

Germline loops: CDR1 SQVTM, CDR2 ANQGSEA. V gave up 7 bases and J gave up 8 bases; unmatched junction bases: 5. The CDR3 runs to 11 residues. General study results and limits: The tendency of first-cohort TCR clusters to co-occur in the 95 to 150 validation repertoires was the finding of a later analysis. Specificity for CMV antigens was confirmed in vitro for a few of the CMV-associated chains. The authors listed about 170 TCR beta chains as cytomegalovirus-associated.

This TCR was recovered from a woman between 18 and 30 years old in good health and CMV-seronegative. The sequencing sample was made of PBMCs. The chain employs TRBV29-1 and TRBJ1-3; 7 nucleotides align to TRBD1. Written as DNA, the CDR3 is TGCAGCGCCCCCACAGGGGACACCATATATTTT. Its protein is CSAPTGDTIYF.